This T cell receptor beta chain was profiled in a study of blood T cells in healthy people across ages (dated by TCRdb to about 2015). Study-level background: Template switching captured roughly one uniquely barcoded TCR beta cDNA molecule per two T cells in model experiments. Four age groups were formed from the donors: young (average approximately 15 years), middle-aged (approximately 40), aged (about 62) and long-lived (82). Age-related changes in TCR beta repertoire diversity were measured in the study by deep sequencing normalized with unique cDNA molecular identifiers. Donors of different ages were randomly distributed across sequencing lanes to avoid experimental bias. For two donors (one aged 18 to 30 and one aged 80 or older), the study analyzed two additional independent replicas of 1 million unique cDNA reads from the same blood draw.

The donors were roughly 39 Caucasian individuals from Russia, aged about 6 to 100 years, who were systemically healthy. Each donor gave around 9.5 milliliters of peripheral blood, collected into EDTA-treated Vacutainer tubes. Ficoll-Paque density-gradient centrifugation was used to isolate PBMCs, with at least 6.5 million obtained per sample. Trizol reagent was used to extract total RNA from PBMCs, with at least 6 micrograms per sample. For every donor, flow cytometry on a PBMC aliquot measured the percentage of naive CD45RAhigh/CD27high T cells. What the work shows at the level of the full study, not this receptor alone: The percentage of naive T cells measured by flow cytometry correlated strongly with observed TCR beta diversity. Because profiling used bulk unsorted PBMCs, naive and antigen-experienced compartments could not be compared conclusively. Observed TCR beta diversity per million T cells fell roughly linearly with age, and a significant reduction was already apparent by age around 40. The long-lived group showed more naive CD4+ T cells, fewer expanded clones and increased TCR diversity than the aged group, suggesting age selection. Estimates of total diversity from one million sequenced T cells were regarded as lower bounds and underestimates. Because the CMV infection status of the donors was unknown, age-related changes in expanded clonotypes may potentially have been confounded.

The protocol used for the library was 5' RACE. Data came from an Illumina HiSeq 2500. A second about 7 to 11 cycle PCR used a sample-barcoded 5' primer and a J-beta primer mix. A unique molecular identifier was introduced onto each TCR beta cDNA molecule by a template-switch 5' adaptor carrying 12 random nucleotides. Each sample yielded at least 3 million CDR3-containing paired-end reads. First-strand cDNA was synthesized from all RNA with the Mint cDNA synthesis kit, primed by a TRBC-specific oligonucleotide. After uracil-DNA glycosylase treatment, a first 18-cycle PCR used universal primers M1SS and BC2_uni_R on all cDNA. Per the authors' processing: For normalization, 1 million high-quality reads, each with a distinct molecular identifier, were randomly selected from each sample. Reads with shared molecular identifiers were discarded instead of being binned into consensus sequences. MiTCR, set to a Q25 quality threshold and the strictest error-elimination algorithm, was used for CDR3 identification, clonotype clustering and error correction. Lower-bound total TCR beta diversity was estimated with a nonparametric unseen species model using Euler transformation. TCRdb trimmed the raw reads at Q25, called clones with MiXCR and kept productive beta chains. CDR3 protein sequences are deduplicated, and each keeps its most common genes and DNA. The V and J calls and clone size come from TCRdb's table, not from the authors' own analysis. Counted in this sample were about 1.6 million distinct CDR3 sequences; 30% to 35% of them appeared once. The ten largest make up over 9% of the sample.

Of note for this clonotype: No antigen is known for it. Here the CDR3 omits its conserved ending phenylalanine or tryptophan, so a read error is the likely source.

The germline V gene encodes CDR1 SGHVS and CDR2 FQNEAQ. The CDR3 numbers 16 amino acids, ends counted. CDR3 DNA is the only sequence kept; it has 48 bases, read in frame from the first base. Deletion took 1 base off V and 8 bases off J, with a span of 21 bases between the germline ends. The sequence came from a woman aged 30 to 39 in good health. The sequence is built from TRBV7-8 and TRBJ2-7; possibly the D gene is TRBD2, per 6 matching bases. The material sequenced was blood. The CDR3 reads as follows: CASSLDSGTRERQQYY. The sequenced DNA: TGTGCCAGCAGCTTAGATTCCGGGACTCGAGAAAGGCAGCAGTACTAC.